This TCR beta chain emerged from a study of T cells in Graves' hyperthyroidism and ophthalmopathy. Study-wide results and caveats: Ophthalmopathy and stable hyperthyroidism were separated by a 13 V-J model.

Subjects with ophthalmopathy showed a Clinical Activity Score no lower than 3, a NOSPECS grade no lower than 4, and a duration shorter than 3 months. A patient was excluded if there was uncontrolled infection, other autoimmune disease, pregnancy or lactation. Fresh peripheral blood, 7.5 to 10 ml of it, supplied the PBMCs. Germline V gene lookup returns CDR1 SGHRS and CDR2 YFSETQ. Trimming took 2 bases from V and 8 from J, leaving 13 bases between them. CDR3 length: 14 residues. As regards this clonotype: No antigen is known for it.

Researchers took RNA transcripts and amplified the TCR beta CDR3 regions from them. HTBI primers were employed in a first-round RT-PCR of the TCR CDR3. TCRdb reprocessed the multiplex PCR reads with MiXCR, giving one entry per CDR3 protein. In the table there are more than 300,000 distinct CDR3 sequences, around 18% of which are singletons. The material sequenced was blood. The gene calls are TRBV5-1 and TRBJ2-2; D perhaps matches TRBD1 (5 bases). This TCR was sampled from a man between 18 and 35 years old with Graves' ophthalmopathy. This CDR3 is CASSFDRRPGELFF. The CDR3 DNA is TGCGCCAGCAGCTTTGACAGACGCCCGGGGGAGCTGTTTTTT.